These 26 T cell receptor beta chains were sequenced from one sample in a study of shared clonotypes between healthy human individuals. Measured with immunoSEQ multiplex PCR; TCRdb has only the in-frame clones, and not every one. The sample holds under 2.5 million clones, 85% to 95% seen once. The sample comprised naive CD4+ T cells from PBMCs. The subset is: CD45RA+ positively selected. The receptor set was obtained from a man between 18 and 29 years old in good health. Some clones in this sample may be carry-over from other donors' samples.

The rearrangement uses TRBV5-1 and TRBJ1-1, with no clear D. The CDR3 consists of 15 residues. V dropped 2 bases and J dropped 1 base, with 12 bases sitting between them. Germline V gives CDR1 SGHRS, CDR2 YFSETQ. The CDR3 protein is CASSLLGIGNTEAFF. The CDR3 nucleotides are TGCGCCAGCAGCTTATTGGGGATTGGGAACACTGAAGCTTTCTTT.

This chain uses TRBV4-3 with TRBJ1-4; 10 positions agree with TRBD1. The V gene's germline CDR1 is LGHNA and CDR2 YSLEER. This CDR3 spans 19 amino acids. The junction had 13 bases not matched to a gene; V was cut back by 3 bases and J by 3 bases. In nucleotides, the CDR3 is TGCGCCAGCAGCCAGCGGAGGTCCGGGACAGGGGCCCCTAATGAAAAACTGTTTTTT. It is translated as CASSQRRSGTGAPNEKLFF.

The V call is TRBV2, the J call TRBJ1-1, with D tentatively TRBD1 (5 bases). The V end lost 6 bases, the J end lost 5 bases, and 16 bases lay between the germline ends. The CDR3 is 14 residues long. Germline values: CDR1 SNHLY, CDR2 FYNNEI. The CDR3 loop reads CASSSVEGWTEAFF. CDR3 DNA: TGTGCCAGCAGCTCCGTTGAGGGGTGGACTGAAGCTTTCTTT. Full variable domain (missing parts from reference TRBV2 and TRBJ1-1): EPEVTQTPSHQVTQMGQEVILRCVPISNHLYFYWYRQILGQKVEFLVSFYNNEISEKSEIFDDQFSVERPDGSNFTLKIRSTKLEDSAMYFCASSSVEGWTEAFFGQGTRLTVV.

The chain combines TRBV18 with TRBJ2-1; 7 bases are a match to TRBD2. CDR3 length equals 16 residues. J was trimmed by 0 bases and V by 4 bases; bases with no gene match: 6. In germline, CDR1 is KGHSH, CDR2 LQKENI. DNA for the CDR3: TGTGCCAGCTCACGGGGGGGACCTAGCTCCTACAATGAGCAGTTCTTC. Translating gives CASSRGGPSSYNEQFF. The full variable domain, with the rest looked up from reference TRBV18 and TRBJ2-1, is NAGVMQNPRHLVRRRGQEARLRCSPMKGHSHVYWYRQLPEEGLKFMVYLQKENIIDESGMPKERFSAEFPKEGPSILRIQQVVRGDSAAYFCASSRGGPSSYNEQFFGPGTRLTVL.

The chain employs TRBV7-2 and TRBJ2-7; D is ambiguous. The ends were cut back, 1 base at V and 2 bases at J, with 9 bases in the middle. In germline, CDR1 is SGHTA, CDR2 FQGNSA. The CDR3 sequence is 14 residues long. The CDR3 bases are TGTGCCAGCAGCTTAGACGTCTTAACCTACGAGCAGTACTTC. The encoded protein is CASSLDVLTYEQYF. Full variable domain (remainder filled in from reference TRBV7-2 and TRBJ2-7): GAGVSQSPSNKVTEKGKDVELRCDPISGHTALYWYRQSLGQGLEFLIYFQGNSAPDKSGLPSDRFSAERTGGSVSTLTIQRTQQEDSAVYLCASSLDVLTYEQYFGPGTRLTVT.

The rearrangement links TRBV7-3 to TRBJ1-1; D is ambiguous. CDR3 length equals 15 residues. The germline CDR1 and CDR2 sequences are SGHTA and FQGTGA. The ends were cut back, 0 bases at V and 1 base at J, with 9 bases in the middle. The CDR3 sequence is CASSLTGGQNTEAFF. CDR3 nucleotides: TGTGCCAGCAGCTTAACTGGTGGGCAGAACACTGAAGCTTTCTTT.

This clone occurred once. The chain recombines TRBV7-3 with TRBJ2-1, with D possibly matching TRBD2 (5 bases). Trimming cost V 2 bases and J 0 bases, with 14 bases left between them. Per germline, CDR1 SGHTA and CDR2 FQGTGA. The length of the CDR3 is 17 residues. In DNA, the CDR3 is TGTGCCAGCAGCTTAGGTGCTCGGCGGGTCTCCTACAATGAGCAGTTCTTC. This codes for CASSLGARRVSYNEQFF.

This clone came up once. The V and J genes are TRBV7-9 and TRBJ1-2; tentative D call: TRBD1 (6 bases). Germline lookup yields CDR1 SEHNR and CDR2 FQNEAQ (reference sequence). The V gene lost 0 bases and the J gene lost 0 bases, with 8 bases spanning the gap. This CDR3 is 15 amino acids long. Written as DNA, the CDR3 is TGTGCCAGCAGCTTAGCGGGACAACCTAACTATGGCTACACCTTC. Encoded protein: CASSLAGQPNYGYTF.

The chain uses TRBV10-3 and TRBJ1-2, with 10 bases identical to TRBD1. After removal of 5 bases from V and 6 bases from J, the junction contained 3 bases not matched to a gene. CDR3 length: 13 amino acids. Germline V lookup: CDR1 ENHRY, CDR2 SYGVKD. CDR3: CAISRGQGDGYTF. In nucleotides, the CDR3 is TGTGCCATCAGTAGAGGACAGGGGGATGGCTACACCTTC.

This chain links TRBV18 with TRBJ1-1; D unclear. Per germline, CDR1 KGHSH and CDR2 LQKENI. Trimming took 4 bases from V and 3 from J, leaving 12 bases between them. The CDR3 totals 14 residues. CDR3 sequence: CASSRPNRDTEAFF. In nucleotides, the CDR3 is TGTGCCAGCTCACGGCCGAATCGTGACACTGAAGCTTTCTTT.

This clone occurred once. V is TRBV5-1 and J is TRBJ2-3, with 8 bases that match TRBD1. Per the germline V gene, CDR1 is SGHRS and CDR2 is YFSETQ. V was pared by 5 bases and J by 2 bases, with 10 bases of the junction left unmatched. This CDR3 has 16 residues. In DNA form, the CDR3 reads TGCGCCAGCAGTACGGTCGGGACAGGTACCACAGATACGCAGTATTTT. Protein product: CASSTVGTGTTDTQYF. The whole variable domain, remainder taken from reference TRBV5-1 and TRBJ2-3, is KAGVTQTPRYLIKTRGQQVTLSCSPISGHRSVSWYQQTPGQGLQFLFEYFSETQRNKGNFPGRFSGRQFSNSRSEMNVSTLELGDSALYLCASSTVGTGTTDTQYFGPGTRLTVL.

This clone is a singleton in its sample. The CDR3 sequence is CSVAPSGYDNEQFF. The CDR3 bases are TGCAGCGTTGCCCCTAGCGGGTACGACAATGAGCAGTTCTTC. The chain joins TRBV29-1 to TRBJ2-1; 8 bases match TRBD2. V lost 4 bases, J lost 5 bases, and 7 bases stayed unmatched. The CDR3 runs to 14 residues. Germline V gene data show CDR1 as SQVTM and CDR2 as ANQGSEA.

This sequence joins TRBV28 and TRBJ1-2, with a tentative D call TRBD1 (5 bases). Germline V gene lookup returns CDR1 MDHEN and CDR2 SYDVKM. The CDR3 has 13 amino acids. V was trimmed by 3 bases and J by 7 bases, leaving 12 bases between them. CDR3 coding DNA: TGTGCCAGCAGTTTCGGTGACAGACGTGGCTACACCTTC. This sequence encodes CASSFGDRRGYTF.

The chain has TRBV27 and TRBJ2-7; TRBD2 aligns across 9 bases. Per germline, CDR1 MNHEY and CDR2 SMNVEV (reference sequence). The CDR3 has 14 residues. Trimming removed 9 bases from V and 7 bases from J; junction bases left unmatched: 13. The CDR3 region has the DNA TGTGCCAGTACCCTCCGTCCTAGCGGGAATGAGCAGTACTTC. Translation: CASTLRPSGNEQYF.

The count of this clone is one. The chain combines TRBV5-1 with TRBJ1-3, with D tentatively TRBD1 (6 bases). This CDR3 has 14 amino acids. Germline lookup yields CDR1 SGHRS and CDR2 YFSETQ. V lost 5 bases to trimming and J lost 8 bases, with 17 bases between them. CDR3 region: CASREQGFGDTIYF. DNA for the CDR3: TGCGCCAGCAGGGAACAGGGTTTCGGGGACACCATATATTTT.

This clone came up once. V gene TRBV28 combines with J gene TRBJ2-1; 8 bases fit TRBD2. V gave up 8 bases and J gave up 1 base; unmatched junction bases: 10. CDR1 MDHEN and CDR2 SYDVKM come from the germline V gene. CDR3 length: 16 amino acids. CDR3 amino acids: CASETSGSLSYNEQFF. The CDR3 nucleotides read TGTGCCAGCGAGACGAGCGGGAGCTTGTCCTACAATGAGCAGTTCTTC.

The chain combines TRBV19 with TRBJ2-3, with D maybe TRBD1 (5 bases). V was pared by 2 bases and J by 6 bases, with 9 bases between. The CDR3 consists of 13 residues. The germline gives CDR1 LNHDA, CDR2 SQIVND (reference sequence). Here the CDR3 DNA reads TGTGCCAGTAGTATACAGGGCTGGGATACGCAGTATTTT. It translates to CASSIQGWDTQYF.

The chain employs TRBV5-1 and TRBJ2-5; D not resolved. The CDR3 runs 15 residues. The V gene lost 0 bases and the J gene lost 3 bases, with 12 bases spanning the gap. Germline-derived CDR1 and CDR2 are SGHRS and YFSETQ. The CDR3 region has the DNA TGCGCCAGCAGCTTGGTTGGGTCCTCGGAAGAGACCCAGTACTTC. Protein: CASSLVGSSEETQYF.

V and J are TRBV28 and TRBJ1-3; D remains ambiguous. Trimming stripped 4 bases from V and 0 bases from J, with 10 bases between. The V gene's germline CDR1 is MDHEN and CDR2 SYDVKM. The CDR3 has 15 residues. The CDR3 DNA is TGTGCCAGCAGTTCCCCCCCCAGCTCTGGAAACACCATATATTTT. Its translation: CASSSPPSSGNTIYF.

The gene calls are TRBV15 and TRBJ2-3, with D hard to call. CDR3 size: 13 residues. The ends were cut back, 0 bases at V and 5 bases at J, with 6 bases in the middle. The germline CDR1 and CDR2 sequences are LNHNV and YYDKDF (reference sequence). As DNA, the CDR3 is TGTGCCACCAGCAGAGATGGTAGAGATACGCAGTATTTT. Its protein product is CATSRDGRDTQYF.

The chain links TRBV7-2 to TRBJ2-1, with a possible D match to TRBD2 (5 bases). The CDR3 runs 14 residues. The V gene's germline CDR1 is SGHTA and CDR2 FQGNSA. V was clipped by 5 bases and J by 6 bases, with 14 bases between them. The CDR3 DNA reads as TGTGCCAGCAGCCTCAGGACTGGGGTCAATGAGCAGTTCTTC. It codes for CASSLRTGVNEQFF.

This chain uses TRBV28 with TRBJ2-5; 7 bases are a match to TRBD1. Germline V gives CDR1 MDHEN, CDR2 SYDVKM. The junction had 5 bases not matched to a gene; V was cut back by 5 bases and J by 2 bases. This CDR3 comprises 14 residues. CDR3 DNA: TGTGCCAGCAGTCCTAGGGGGCGGCAAGAGACCCAGTACTTC. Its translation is CASSPRGRQETQYF.

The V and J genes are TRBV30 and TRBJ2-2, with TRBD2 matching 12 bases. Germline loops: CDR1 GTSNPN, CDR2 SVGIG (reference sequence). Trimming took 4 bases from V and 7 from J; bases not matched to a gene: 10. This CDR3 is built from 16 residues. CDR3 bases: TGTGCCTGGAAGTCCCTAGCGGGAGGGCAGAACGGGGAGCTGTTTTTT. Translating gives CAWKSLAGGQNGELFF.

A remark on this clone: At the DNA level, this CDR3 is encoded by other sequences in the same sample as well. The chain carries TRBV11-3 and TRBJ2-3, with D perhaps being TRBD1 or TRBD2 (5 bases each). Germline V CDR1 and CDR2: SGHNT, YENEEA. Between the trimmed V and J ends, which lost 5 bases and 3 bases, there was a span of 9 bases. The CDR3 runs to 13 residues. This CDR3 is CASSSGGTDTQYF. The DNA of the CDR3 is TGTGCCAGCAGCAGTGGGGGTACAGATACGCAGTATTTT. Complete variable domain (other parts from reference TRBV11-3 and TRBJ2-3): EAGVVQSPRYKIIEKKQPVAFWCNPISGHNTLYWYLQNLGQGPELLIRYENEEAVDDSQLPKDRFSAERLKGVDSTLKIQPAELGDSAVYLCASSSGGTDTQYFGPGTRLTVL.

CDR3 protein: CASSFWDRGEKLFF. CDR3 in DNA: TGTGCCAGTAGTTTCTGGGACAGGGGAGAAAAACTGTTTTTT. The chain is built from TRBV19 and TRBJ1-4; 10 nucleotides match TRBD1. Germline CDR1 LNHDA, CDR2 SQIVND (reference sequence). The V segment lost 5 bases and the J segment 8 bases; nucleotides outside the gene matches: 5. CDR3 length: 14 amino acids.

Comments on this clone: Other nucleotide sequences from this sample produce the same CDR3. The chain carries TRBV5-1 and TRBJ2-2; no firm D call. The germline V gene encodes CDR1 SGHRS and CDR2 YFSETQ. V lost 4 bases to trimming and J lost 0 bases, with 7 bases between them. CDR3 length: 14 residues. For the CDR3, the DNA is TGCGCCAGCAGCCCGGATTCGAACACCGGGGAGCTGTTTTTT. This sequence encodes CASSPDSNTGELFF.